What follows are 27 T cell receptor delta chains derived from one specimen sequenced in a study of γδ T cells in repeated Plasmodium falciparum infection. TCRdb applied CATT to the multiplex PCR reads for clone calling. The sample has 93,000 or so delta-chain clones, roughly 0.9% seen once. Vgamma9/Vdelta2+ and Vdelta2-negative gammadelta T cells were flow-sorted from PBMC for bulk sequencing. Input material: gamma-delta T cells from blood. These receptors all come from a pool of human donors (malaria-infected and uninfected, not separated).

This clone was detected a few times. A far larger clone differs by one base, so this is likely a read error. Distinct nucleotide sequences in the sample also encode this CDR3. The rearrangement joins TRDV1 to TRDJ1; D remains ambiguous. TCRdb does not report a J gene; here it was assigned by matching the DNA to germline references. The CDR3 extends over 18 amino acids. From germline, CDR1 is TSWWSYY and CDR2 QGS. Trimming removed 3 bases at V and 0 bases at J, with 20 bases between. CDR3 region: CALGEALGVERHTDKLIF. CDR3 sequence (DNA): TGTGCTCTTGGGGAGGCCCTAGGGGTGGAGAGACACACCGATAAACTCATCTTT.

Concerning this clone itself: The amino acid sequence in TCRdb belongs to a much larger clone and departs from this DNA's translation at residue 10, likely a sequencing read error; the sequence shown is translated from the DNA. The CDR3 nucleotides read TGTGCTCTTGGGAATTCGGGGGGGACCAGACTCATCTTT. As protein: CALGNSGGTRLIF. The chain is built from TRDV1 and TRDJ1; tentative D call: TRDD3 (6 bases). The CDR3 is 13 amino acids. Germline V gene data show CDR1 as TSWWSYY and CDR2 as QGS. V lost 5 bases and J lost 10, with 17 bases in between.

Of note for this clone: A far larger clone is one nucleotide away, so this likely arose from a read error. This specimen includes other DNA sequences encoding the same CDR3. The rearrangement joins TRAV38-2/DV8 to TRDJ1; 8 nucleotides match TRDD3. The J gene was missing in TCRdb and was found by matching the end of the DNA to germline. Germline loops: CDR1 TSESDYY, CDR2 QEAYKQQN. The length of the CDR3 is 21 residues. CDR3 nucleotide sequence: TGTGCTTACAGGACGGCGGCGAGGGGATACTTAGGTATCGTGGACACCGATAAACTCATCTTT. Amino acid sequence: CAYRTAARGYLGIVDTDKLIF.

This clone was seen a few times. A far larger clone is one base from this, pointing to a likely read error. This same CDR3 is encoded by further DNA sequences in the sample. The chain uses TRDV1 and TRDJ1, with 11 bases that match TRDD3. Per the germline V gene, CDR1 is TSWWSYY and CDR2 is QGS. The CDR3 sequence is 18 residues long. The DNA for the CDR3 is TGCGCTCTTATTCCTACGCTGGGGGATACCCCGTACACCGATAAACTCATCTTT. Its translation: CALIPTLGDTPYTDKLIF.

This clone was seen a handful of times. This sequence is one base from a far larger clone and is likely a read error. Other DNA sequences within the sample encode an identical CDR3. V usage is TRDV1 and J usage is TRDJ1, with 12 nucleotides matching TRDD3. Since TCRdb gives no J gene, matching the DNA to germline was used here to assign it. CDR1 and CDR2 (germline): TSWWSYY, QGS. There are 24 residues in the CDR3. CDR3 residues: CALGDSHFLPFRTGGYPYTDKLIF. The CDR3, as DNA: TGTGCGCTTGGGGACTCTCACTTCCTACCCTTCCGTACTGGGGGATACCCGTACACCGATAAACTCATCTTT.

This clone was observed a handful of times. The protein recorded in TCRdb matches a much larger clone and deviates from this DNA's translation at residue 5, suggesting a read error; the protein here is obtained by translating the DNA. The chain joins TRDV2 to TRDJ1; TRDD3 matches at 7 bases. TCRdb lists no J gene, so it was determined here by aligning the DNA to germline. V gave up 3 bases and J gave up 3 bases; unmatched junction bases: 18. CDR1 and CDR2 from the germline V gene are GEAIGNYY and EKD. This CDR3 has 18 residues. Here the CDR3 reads CACDAISMGEKGSDKLIF. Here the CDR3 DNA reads TGTGCCTGTGACGCGATTTCAATGGGGGAAAAAGGATCCGATAAACTCATCTTT.

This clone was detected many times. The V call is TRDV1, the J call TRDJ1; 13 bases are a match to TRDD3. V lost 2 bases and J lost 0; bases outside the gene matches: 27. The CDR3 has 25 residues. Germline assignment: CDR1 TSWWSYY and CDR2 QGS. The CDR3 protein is CALGERIGTWHITGGYAGYTDKLIF. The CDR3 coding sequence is TGTGCTCTTGGGGAAAGGATAGGAACGTGGCACATAACTGGGGGATACGCGGGGTACACCGATAAACTCATCTTT.

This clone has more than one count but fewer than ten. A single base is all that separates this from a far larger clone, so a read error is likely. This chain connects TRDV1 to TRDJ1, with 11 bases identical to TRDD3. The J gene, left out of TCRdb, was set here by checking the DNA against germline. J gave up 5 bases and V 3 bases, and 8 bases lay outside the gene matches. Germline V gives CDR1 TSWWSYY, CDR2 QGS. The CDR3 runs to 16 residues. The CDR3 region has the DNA TGTGCTCTTGGGGATTACTGGGGGATAGGCCCAGATAAACTCATCTTT. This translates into CALGDYWGIGPDKLIF.

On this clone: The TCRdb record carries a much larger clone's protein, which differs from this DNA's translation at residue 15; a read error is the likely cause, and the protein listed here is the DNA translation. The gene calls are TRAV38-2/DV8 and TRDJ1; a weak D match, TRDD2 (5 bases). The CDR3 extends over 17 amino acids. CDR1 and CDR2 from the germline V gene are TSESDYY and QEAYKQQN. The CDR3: CAYSDRTLHSNTDKPIF. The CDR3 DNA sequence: TGTGCTTATAGCGACCGAACCCTTCACTCTAACACCGATAAACCCATCTTT.

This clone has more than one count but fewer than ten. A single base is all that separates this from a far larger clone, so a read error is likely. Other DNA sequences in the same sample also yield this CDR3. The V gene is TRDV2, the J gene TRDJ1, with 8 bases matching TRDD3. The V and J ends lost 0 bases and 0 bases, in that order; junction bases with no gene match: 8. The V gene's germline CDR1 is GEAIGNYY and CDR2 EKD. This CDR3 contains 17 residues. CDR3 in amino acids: CACDTVSGIRNTDKLIF. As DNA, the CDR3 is TGTGCCTGTGACACCGTCTCCGGGATACGTAACACCGATAAACTCATCTTT.

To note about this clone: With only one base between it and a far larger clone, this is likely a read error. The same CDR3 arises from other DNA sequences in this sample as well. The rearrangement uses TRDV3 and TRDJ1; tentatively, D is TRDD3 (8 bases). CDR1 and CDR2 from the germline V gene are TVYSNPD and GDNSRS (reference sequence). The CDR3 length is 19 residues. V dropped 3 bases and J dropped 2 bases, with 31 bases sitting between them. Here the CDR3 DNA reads TGTGCCTTGCCTTCGGATCGTTCCTACAGGGGATACTCAACCGATAAACTCATCTTT. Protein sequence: CALPSDRSYRGYSTDKLIF.

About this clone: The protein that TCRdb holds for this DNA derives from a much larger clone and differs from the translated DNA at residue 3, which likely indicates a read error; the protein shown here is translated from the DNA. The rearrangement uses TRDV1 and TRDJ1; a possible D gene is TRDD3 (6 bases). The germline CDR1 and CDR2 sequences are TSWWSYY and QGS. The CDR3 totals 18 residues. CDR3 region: CARGELERGRRYTDKLIF. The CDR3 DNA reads TGTGCTCGTGGGGAATTAGAGCGGGGGAGGAGGTACACCGATAAACTCATCTTT.

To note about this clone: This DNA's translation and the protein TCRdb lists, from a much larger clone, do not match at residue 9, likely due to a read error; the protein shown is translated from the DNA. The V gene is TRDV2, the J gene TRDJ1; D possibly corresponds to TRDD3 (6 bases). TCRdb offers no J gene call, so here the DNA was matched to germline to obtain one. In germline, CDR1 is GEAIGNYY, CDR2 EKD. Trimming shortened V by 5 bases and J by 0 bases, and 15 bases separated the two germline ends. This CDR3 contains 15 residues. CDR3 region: CACVLNWAHTDKLIF. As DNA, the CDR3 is TGTGCCTGTGTGTTAAACTGGGCCCACACCGATAAACTCATCTTT.

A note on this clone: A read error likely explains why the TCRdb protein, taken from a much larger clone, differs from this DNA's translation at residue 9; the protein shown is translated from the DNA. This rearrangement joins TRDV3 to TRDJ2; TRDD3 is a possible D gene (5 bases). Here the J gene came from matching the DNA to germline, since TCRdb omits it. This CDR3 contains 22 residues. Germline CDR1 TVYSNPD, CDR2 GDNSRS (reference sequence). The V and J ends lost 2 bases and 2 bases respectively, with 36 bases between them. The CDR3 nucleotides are TGTGCCTTTCGAACCCGGTCAGTAAGGAGATTGGGGTACGATCGATTGACAGCACAACTCTTCTTT. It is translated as CAFRTRSVRRLGYDRLTAQLFF. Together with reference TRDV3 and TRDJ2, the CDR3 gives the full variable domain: CDKVTQSSPDQTVASGSEVVLLCTYDTVYSNPDLFWYRIRPDYSFQFVFYGDNSRSEGADFTQGRFSVKHILTQKAFHLVISPVRTEDSATYYCAFRTRSVRRLGYDRLTAQLFFGKGTQLIVEP.

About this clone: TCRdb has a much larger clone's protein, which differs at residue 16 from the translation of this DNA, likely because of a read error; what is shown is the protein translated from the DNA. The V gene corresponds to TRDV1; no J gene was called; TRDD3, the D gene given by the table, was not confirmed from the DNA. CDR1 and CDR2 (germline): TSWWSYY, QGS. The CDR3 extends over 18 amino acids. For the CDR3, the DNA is TGTGCTCTTGGGGACCCAGTTTGGGATACGCACAACACCGATAAACCCATCTTT. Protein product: CALGDPVWDTHNTDKPIF.

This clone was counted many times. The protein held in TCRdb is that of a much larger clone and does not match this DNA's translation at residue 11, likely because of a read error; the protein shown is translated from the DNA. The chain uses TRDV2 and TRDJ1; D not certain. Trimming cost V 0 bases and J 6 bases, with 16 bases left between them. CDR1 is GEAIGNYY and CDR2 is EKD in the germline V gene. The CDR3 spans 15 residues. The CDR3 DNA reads TGTGCCTGTGACACCCGTGGGACAACGTCCAATAAACTCATCTTT. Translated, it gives CACDTRGTTSNKLIF.

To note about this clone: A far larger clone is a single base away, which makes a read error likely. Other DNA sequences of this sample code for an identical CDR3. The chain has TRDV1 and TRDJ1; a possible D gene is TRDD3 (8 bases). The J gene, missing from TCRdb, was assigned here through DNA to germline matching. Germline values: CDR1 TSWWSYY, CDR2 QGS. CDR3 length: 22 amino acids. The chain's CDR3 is CALGSLIPSSLNWGSPPDKLIF. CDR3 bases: TGTGCCCTTGGGTCTCTGATTCCTTCCTCCCTAAACTGGGGGTCTCCTCCCGATAAACTCATCTTT.

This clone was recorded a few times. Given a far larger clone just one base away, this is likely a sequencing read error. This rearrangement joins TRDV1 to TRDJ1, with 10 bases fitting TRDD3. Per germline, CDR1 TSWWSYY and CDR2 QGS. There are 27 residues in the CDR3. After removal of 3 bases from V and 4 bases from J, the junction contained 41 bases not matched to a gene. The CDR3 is CALGDTTSNDSTCLFSYWGMLGDKLIF. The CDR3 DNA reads TGTGCTCTTGGGGACACCACCTCCAACGATAGTACCTGCCTCTTCTCCTACTGGGGGATGTTGGGCGATAAACTCATCTTT.

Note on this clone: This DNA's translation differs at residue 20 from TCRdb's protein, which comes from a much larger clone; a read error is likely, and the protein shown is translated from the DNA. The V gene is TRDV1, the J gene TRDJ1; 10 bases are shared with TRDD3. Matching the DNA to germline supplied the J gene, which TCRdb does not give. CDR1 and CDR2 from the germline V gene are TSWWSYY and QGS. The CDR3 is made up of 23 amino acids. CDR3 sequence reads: CALAGPSSTIYWGISPHTDELIF. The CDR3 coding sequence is TGTGCTCTTGCGGGGCCTTCCTCCACTATCTACTGGGGGATTTCGCCCCACACCGATGAACTCATCTTT.

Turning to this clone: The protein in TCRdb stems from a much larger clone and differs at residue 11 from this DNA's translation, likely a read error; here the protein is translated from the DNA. The CDR3 reads CACDTVTGGSRTDKLIF. The CDR3 nucleotides read TGTGCCTGTGACACGGTCACTGGGGGTTCCCGCACCGATAAACTCATCTTT. The chain couples TRDV2 to TRDJ1, with 8 bases that match TRDD3. The V segment lost 1 base and the J segment 1 base; nucleotides outside the gene matches: 10. CDR1 is GEAIGNYY and CDR2 is EKD in the germline V gene. The length of the CDR3 is 17 residues.

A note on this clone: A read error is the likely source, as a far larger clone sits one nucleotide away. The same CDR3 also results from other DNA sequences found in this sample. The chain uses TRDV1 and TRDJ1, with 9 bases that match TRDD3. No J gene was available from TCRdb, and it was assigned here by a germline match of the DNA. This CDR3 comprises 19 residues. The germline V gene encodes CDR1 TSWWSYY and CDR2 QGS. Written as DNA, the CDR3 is TGTGCTCTCGGGGAAAAGGCGATACTGGGGGAGATATACACCGATAAACTCATCTTT. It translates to CALGEKAILGEIYTDKLIF.

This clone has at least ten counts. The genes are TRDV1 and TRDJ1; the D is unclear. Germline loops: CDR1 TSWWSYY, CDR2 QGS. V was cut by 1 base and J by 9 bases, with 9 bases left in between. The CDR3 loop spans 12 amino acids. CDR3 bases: TGTGCTCTTGGGGAACCTAGGGTTGAACTCATCTTT. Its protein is CALGEPRVELIF.

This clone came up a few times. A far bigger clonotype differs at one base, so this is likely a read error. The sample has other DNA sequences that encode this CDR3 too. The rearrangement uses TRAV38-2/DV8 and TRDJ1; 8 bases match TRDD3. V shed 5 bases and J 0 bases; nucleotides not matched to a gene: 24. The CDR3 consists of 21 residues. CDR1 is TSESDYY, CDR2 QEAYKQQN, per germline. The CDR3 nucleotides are TGTGCTTATAGAACGGCGGCGAGGGGATACTTAGGTATCGTGGACACCGATAAACTCATCTTT. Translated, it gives CAYRTAARGYLGIVDTDKLIF.

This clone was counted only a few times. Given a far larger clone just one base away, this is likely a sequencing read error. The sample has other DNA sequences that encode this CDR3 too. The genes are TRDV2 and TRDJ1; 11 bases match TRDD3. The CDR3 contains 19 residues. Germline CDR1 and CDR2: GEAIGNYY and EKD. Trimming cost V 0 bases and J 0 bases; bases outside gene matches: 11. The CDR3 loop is CACDTGIWGIRGYTDKLIF. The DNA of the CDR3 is TGTGCCTGTGACACCGGGATTTGGGGGATACGCGGGTACACCGATAAACTCATCTTT.

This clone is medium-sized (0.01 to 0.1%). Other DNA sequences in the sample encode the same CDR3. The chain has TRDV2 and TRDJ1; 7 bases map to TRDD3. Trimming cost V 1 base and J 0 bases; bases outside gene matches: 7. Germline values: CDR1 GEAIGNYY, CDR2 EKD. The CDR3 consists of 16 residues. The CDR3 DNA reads TGTGCCTGTGACACTTTGGGGGACCCCAACACCGATAAACTCATCTTT. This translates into CACDTLGDPNTDKLIF.

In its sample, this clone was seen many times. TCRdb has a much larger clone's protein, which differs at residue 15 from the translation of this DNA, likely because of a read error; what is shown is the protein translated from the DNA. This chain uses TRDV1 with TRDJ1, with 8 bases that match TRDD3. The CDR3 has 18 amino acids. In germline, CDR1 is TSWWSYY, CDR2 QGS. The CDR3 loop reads CALGTRPWGTHETDELIF. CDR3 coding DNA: TGTGCTCTTGGGACCAGACCCTGGGGGACCCACGAGACCGATGAACTCATCTTT.

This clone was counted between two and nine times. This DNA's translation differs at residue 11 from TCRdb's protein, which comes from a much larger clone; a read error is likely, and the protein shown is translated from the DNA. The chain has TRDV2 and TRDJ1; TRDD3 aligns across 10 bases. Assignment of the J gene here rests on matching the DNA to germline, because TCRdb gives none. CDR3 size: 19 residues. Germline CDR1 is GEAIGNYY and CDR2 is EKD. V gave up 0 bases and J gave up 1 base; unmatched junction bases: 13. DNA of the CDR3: TGTGCCTGTGACACCGTGGGGGGATACGCGCCGAGAAGCACCGATAAACTCATCTTT. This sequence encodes CACDTVGGYAPRSTDKLIF.